This TCR beta chain was profiled in a study of blood T cell repertoires in COVID-19. This clone has a handful of counts. The method was immunoSEQ multiplex PCR; TCRdb's version includes in-frame clones alone and lacks a portion of them. The table lists over 55,000 clones, 65% to 85% of them singletons. CDR3 length equals 16 residues. Looked up from germline, CDR1 is WNHNN and CDR2 is SYGVQD (reference sequence). J gave up 5 bases and V 3 bases, and 11 bases lay outside the gene matches. This chain joins TRBV10-1 and TRBJ1-1, with TRBD1 matching 8 bases. Source material: peripheral blood. The clonotype was recovered from a man of 80 years or more with COVID-19, enrolled during active disease. For the CDR3, the DNA is TGCGCCAGCAGTGAATCGGGCAGGGGGCCGGGGACTGAAGCTTTCTTT. It is translated as CASSESGRGPGTEAFF.